The clone carrying this T cell receptor (beta chain) was seen a single time. Its target is not known. Trimming removed 2 bases at V and 4 bases at J, with 12 bases between. The CDR3 runs to 14 residues. The germline V gene encodes CDR1 SGHRS and CDR2 YFSETQ. The sample comes from a study of T cell responses to AZD1222 COVID-19 vaccine. Overall study findings and caveats: Two doses of AZD1222 preceded a rise in Spike-specific TCR breadth and depth.

Here immunoSEQ multiplex PCR was the method, and the copy in TCRdb shows in-frame clones only, minus some. Of approximately 150,000 clones listed, approximately 93% are singletons. This sample comprised peripheral blood, obtained 28 days after the second AZD1222 dose. The clonotype comes from an adult who received the AZD1222 COVID-19 vaccine. This sequence joins TRBV5-1 and TRBJ1-1; D unclear. CDR3 amino acids: CASSLGVVGTEAFF. CDR3 DNA: TGCGCCAGCAGCTTAGGAGTCGTGGGCACTGAAGCTTTCTTT.